This TCR beta chain was profiled in a study of blood T cells in healthy people across ages. Broader study findings: Among T cells, TCR beta diversity per million cells dropped roughly linearly as age rose.

Using a J-beta primer mix together with a sample-barcoded 5' primer, a second PCR was run for roughly 6 to 11 cycles. Sequencing yielded, for each sample, at least 2.5 million paired-end reads carrying CDR3. Via MiXCR, TCRdb re-called the 5' RACE reads, giving one row per CDR3 protein. The sample comprises 1.5 million to 2 million distinct CDR3 sequences, about 32% of which are singletons, and approximately 10% rests with the top ten. V shed 7 bases, J shed 1 base, and the junction held 5 bases outside the gene matches. Per the germline V gene, CDR1 is DFQATT and CDR2 is SNEGSKA (reference sequence). The CDR3 totals 14 residues. This clonotype has just a few counts. Its target is unknown.

Sequencing was done on a sample of blood. The chain recombines TRBV20-1 with TRBJ1-5; 9 bases are a match to TRBD1. The receptor's source is a woman aged 25-40 years in good health. Here the CDR3 DNA reads TGCAGTGTTACCGGGACAGGGAGCAATCAGCCCCAGCATTTT. This translates into CSVTGTGSNQPQHF.